The 30 T cell receptor beta chains below come from one sample, sequenced in a study of blood T cell repertoires in COVID-19 (dated by TCRdb to the early 2020s). The library was prepared using the immunoSEQ multiplex PCR assay. TCRdb provides this immuneACCESS table in a form limited to in-frame rearrangements. Some clones are lacking; in checked studies, under half of them reflect an unresolved V gene, and why the rest are absent is not known. In all, the sample holds over 120,000 clones, and more than 65% of those were seen once. Roughly a tenth of the sample belongs to the ten largest clones. Sequenced material: peripheral blood. These receptors were collected from a man aged 55 to 69 with active or convalescent COVID-19.

The CDR3 sequence: CTSSPRDRASYEQYF. The DNA for the CDR3 is TGCACCAGCAGCCCGCGGGACAGGGCGTCCTACGAGCAGTACTTC. This sequence joins TRBV1 and TRBJ2-7; the D call TRBD1 from the table was never checked on the DNA. TRBV1 counts as a pseudogene. The CDR3 contains 15 residues.

This rearrangement joins TRBV11-3 to TRBJ1-2; D may be TRBD1 (5 bases). This CDR3 region has 14 residues. In germline, CDR1 is SGHNT, CDR2 YENEEA. Trimming cost V 3 bases and J 3 bases, with 11 bases left between them. The CDR3 DNA is TGTGCCAGCAGCTTTTCAGGGTTGGACTATGGCTACACCTTC. It yields the protein CASSFSGLDYGYTF.

This chain links TRBV7-9 with TRBJ2-1; the D is unclear. Germline-derived CDR1 and CDR2 are SEHNR and FQNEAQ (reference sequence). Trimming left V 1 base short and J 8 bases short, with 6 bases between. This CDR3 is built from 12 residues. CDR3 region: CASSLDADEQFF. Here the CDR3 DNA reads TGTGCCAGCAGCTTAGACGCAGATGAGCAGTTCTTC.

The CDR3 DNA follows: TGTGCCACCAAGGGACAGGGGACGAGAAATCAGCCCCAGCATTTT. Amino acid sequence: CATKGQGTRNQPQHF. The chain combines TRBV2 with TRBJ1-5; 10 bases agree with TRBD1. Germline V gene data show CDR1 as SNHLY and CDR2 as FYNNEI. Trimming removed 10 bases from V and 4 bases from J; junction bases left unmatched: 10. The CDR3 loop spans 15 amino acids. Supplemented by reference TRBV2 and TRBJ1-5, the full variable domain reads EPEVTQTPSHQVTQMGQEVILRCVPISNHLYFYWYRQILGQKVEFLVSFYNNEISEKSEIFDDQFSVERPDGSNFTLKIRSTKLEDSAMYFCATKGQGTRNQPQHFGDGTRLSIL.

The V call is TRBV6-2 or TRBV6-3, the J call TRBJ2-1, with D maybe TRBD2 (6 bases). Trimming shortened V by 4 bases and J by 8 bases, and 15 bases separated the two germline ends. Germline V gene data show CDR1 as MNHEY and CDR2 as SVGEGT. The CDR3 spans 14 residues. CDR3 bases: TGTGCCAGCAGTTCCCCGGCGGGGTGGGATGAGCAGTTCTTC. Amino acids: CASSSPAGWDEQFF.

The chain carries TRBV19 and TRBJ1-3; tentative D call: TRBD1 (6 bases). This CDR3 is 15 amino acids long. The ends were cut back, 6 bases at V and 4 bases at J, with 16 bases in the middle. Germline V gene data show CDR1 as LNHDA and CDR2 as SQIVND (reference sequence). CDR3: CASSRPTGRGNTIYF. The DNA for the CDR3 is TGTGCCAGTAGCCGTCCAACAGGGCGCGGAAACACCATATATTTT.

The rearrangement joins TRBV2 to TRBJ1-5; tentatively, D is TRBD1 (6 bases). The CDR3 is 16 residues long. V was shortened by 1 base and J by 4 bases, with 14 bases between the two germline ends. Germline V CDR1 and CDR2: SNHLY, FYNNEI. In DNA form, the CDR3 reads TGTGCCAGCAGTGAAGGGGGGGGGCAGCCGAATCAGCCCCAGCATTTT. It encodes CASSEGGGQPNQPQHF.

V is TRBV19 and J is TRBJ1-5, with a weak D call TRBD1 (6 bases). The CDR3 runs to 14 residues. CDR1 and CDR2 from the germline V gene are LNHDA and SQIVND (reference sequence). V was clipped by 7 bases and J by 6 bases, with 16 bases between them. The DNA of the CDR3 is TGTGCCAGTACCTACAGGGTCCAGGCTCAGCCCCAGCATTTT. Amino acid sequence: CASTYRVQAQPQHF.

The genes are TRBV11-3 and TRBJ1-1; a weak D match, TRBD1 (6 bases). The germline V and J ends were trimmed by 5 bases and 1 base, with 14 bases remaining between them. This CDR3 region has 15 residues. CDR1 SGHNT and CDR2 YENEEA come from the germline V gene. The CDR3 DNA reads TGTGCCAGCAGCCAAGGGGGGGTTTCGAACACTGAAGCTTTCTTT. This sequence encodes CASSQGGVSNTEAFF.

This clone was detected many times. The V call is TRBV5-6, the J call TRBJ1-1; no clear D gene. Trimming left V 2 bases short and J 3 bases short, with 11 bases between. This CDR3 has 14 residues. The germline V gene has CDR1 SGHDT and CDR2 YYEEEE. The CDR3 DNA follows: TGTGCCAGCAGCTTCGGGGATGCGGACACTGAAGCTTTCTTT. Protein sequence: CASSFGDADTEAFF.

The V and J genes are TRBV6-5 and TRBJ1-2, with no clear D. The CDR3 length is 14 residues. The germline V gene has CDR1 MNHEY and CDR2 SVGAGI. V was trimmed by 8 bases and J by 3 bases, leaving 16 bases between them. The CDR3, as DNA: TGTGCCAGCCGGGCGGGCGGAGCGGACTATGGCTACACCTTC. Its translation: CASRAGGADYGYTF.

V usage is TRBV5-1 and J usage is TRBJ2-7; D unclear. The CDR3 contains 13 residues. CDR1 is SGHRS and CDR2 is YFSETQ in the germline V gene. The V gene lost 2 bases and the J gene lost 6 bases, with 12 bases spanning the gap. The DNA for the CDR3 is TGCGCCAGCAGCTTTGCCCCCCCGGGCGAGCAGTACTTC. This codes for CASSFAPPGEQYF. Drawing the rest from reference TRBV5-1 and TRBJ2-7, the complete variable domain is KAGVTQTPRYLIKTRGQQVTLSCSPISGHRSVSWYQQTPGQGLQFLFEYFSETQRNKGNFPGRFSGRQFSNSRSEMNVSTLELGDSALYLCASSFAPPGEQYFGPGTRLTVT.

The chain carries TRBV9 and TRBJ1-3; 7 bases are a match to TRBD1. This CDR3 contains 16 residues. Germline trimming cut 3 bases from V and 0 bases from J; bases unmatched to any gene: 6. Germline values: CDR1 SGDLS, CDR2 YYNGEE. The CDR3 loop is CASSDNRGSSGNTIYF. CDR3 nucleotides: TGTGCCAGCAGCGACAACAGGGGAAGCTCTGGAAACACCATATATTTT.

This clone has a handful of counts. The V gene is TRBV6-6, the J gene TRBJ1-4; maybe TRBD1 (6 bases). CDR1 is MNHNY, CDR2 SVGAGI, per germline (reference sequence). The germline V and J ends were trimmed by 9 bases and 3 bases, with 8 bases remaining between them. The CDR3 has 12 amino acids. The CDR3 is CASGQSNEKLFF. In nucleotides, the CDR3 is TGTGCCAGTGGACAGTCTAATGAAAAACTGTTTTTT.

V is TRBV12-5 and J is TRBJ1-6; D perhaps matches TRBD1 (5 bases). With 5 bases removed from V and 4 bases from J, the gap between germline ends came to 12 bases. Per germline, CDR1 LGHNT and CDR2 FRNRAP. The CDR3 length is 15 residues. CDR3: CASGPQRTYNSPLHF. CDR3 sequence (DNA): TGTGCTAGTGGTCCGCAGAGGACATATAATTCACCCCTCCACTTT.

This clone appeared once. The chain is built from TRBV6-5 and TRBJ2-6; 7 positions match TRBD2. Looked up from germline, CDR1 is MNHEY and CDR2 is SVGAGI. The CDR3 spans 14 residues. The ends lost 10 bases at V and 3 bases at J; junction bases unmatched: 6. The CDR3 region has the DNA TGTGCCACCTCGGGGGGAGATGGGGCCAACGTCCTGACTTTC. This sequence encodes CATSGGDGANVLTF.

The J gene is TRBJ2-5, the V gene TRBV19; no definite D call. CDR3 length equals 12 residues. The germline V and J ends were trimmed by 3 bases and 5 bases, with 7 bases remaining between them. From germline, CDR1 is LNHDA and CDR2 SQIVND (reference sequence). The CDR3 sequence is CASSMGRETQYF. The CDR3 nucleotides are TGTGCCAGTAGTATGGGCAGGGAGACCCAGTACTTC.

This chain uses TRBV27 with TRBJ2-2; TRBD1 matches at 8 bases. Germline trimming cut 2 bases from V and 6 bases from J; bases unmatched to any gene: 11. Germline V gene lookup returns CDR1 MNHEY and CDR2 SMNVEV (reference sequence). The CDR3 has 17 amino acids. This CDR3 is CASSLDYRGMGAGELFF. Here the CDR3 DNA reads TGTGCCAGCAGTTTAGACTACAGGGGGATGGGAGCCGGGGAGCTGTTTTTT.

This chain joins TRBV6-2 or TRBV6-3 and TRBJ1-1; D is uncertain. V dropped 0 bases and J dropped 1 base, with 12 bases sitting between them. CDR1 is MNHEY and CDR2 is SVGEGT in the germline V gene. This CDR3 has 16 residues. The CDR3 DNA sequence: TGTGCCAGCAGTTACTCTGTTTCTAGAAAGAACACTGAAGCTTTCTTT. It translates to CASSYSVSRKNTEAFF.

Only a few counts were recorded for this clone. The chain couples TRBV11-3 to TRBJ2-3, with a weak D call TRBD2 (5 bases). The length of the CDR3 is 16 residues. V was pared by 4 bases and J by 0 bases, with 14 bases between. Looked up from germline, CDR1 is SGHNT and CDR2 is YENEEA. The CDR3 DNA follows: TGTGCCAGCAGCTCCATATACGGCGGGAGCACAGATACGCAGTATTTT. Translating gives CASSSIYGGSTDTQYF.

The chain has TRBV24-1 and TRBJ2-5; TRBD1 is a possible D gene (5 bases). V lost 1 base to trimming and J lost 3 bases, with 11 bases between them. This CDR3 comprises 15 residues. Germline CDR1 is KGHDR and CDR2 is SFDVKD. This CDR3 reads CATSDFYQGKETQYF. DNA of the CDR3: TGTGCCACCAGTGATTTTTACCAGGGTAAAGAGACCCAGTACTTC.

The chain joins TRBV19 to TRBJ1-2; 9 nucleotides agree with TRBD1. Germline V lookup: CDR1 LNHDA, CDR2 SQIVND (reference sequence). J gave up 8 bases and V 6 bases, and 13 bases lay outside the gene matches. This CDR3 is 15 amino acids long. The CDR3 DNA sequence: TGTGCCAGTAGGCTGACAGGGGGACTTTCGAGGGGCTACACCTTC. Its protein product is CASRLTGGLSRGYTF.

This clone has more than one count but fewer than ten. The chain has TRBV6-5 and TRBJ1-1; a weak D match, TRBD1 (6 bases). Per the germline V gene, CDR1 is MNHEY and CDR2 is SVGAGI. The CDR3 spans 15 residues. Trimming left V 8 bases short and J 2 bases short, with 18 bases between. This chain's CDR3 is CASYRGGRENTEAFF. CDR3 nucleotides: TGTGCCAGCTATCGCGGGGGCAGGGAAAACACTGAAGCTTTCTTT.

The J gene is TRBJ2-7, the V gene TRBV6-5; 9 bases are shared with TRBD1. The junction had 9 bases not matched to a gene; V was cut back by 3 bases and J by 6 bases. The CDR3 has 15 amino acids. Germline V gene data show CDR1 as MNHEY and CDR2 as SVGAGI. The CDR3 region has the DNA TGTGCCAGCAGTTATAGGACAGGGGAGGGAGGCGAGCAGTACTTC. Translation gives CASSYRTGEGGEQYF.

V gene TRBV6-4 combines with J gene TRBJ2-1; TRBD2 matches 11 bases. CDR1 MRHNA and CDR2 SNTAGT come from the germline V gene. V lost 5 bases and J lost 11; bases outside the gene matches: 5. This CDR3 is 13 amino acids long. DNA for the CDR3: TGTGCCAGCAGTAGACTAGCGGGGAATAAGCAGTTCTTC. As protein: CASSRLAGNKQFF.

CDR3 sequence: CASSLGREGGEQYV. The CDR3 DNA sequence: TGTGCCAGCAGCTTAGGGCGGGAGGGTGGCGAGCAGTACGTC. The rearrangement joins TRBV7-2 to TRBJ2-7, with 9 bases that match TRBD2. The J segment lost 6 bases and the V segment lost 1 base, leaving 4 bases of the junction unmatched. Germline V lookup: CDR1 SGHTA, CDR2 FQGNSA. This CDR3 is built from 14 residues.

This clone came up a few times. The chain links TRBV7-2 to TRBJ1-3; 8 bases match TRBD1. V trimming: 5 bases; J trimming: 0 bases; junction bases outside the gene matches: 3. Germline V gives CDR1 SGHTA, CDR2 FQGNSA. There are 15 residues in the CDR3. The CDR3 loop reads CASSVQGVSGNTIYF. The DNA of the CDR3 is TGTGCCAGCAGCGTACAGGGGGTCTCTGGAAACACCATATATTTT.

This chain joins TRBV3-1 (or the pseudogene TRBV3-2) and TRBJ2-5; 13 bases agree with TRBD2. CDR1 is LGHDT and CDR2 is YNNKEL in the germline V gene (reference sequence). The CDR3 runs to 16 residues. Unmatched junction bases numbered 3, after V lost 4 bases and J lost 1 base. CDR3 coding DNA: TGTGCCAGCAGCCCGGGGACTAGCGGGACCCAAGAGACCCAGTACTTC. Translation gives CASSPGTSGTQETQYF.

The rearrangement joins TRBV4-3 to TRBJ1-4; D unclear. The V and J ends lost 0 bases and 8 bases respectively, with 19 bases between them. There are 17 residues in the CDR3. Per germline, CDR1 LGHNA and CDR2 YSLEER. CDR3 bases: TGCGCCAGCAGCCAAGATTATAGGCAGGCCCTCGCGGAAAAACTGTTTTTT. Protein sequence: CASSQDYRQALAEKLFF.

This clone was counted a single time. The chain has TRBV6-4 and TRBJ1-2; TRBD1 matches 7 bases. This CDR3 spans 13 amino acids. Germline V CDR1 and CDR2: MRHNA, SNTAGT. The trim removed 4 bases at V and 8 bases at J, leaving 7 bases unmatched. The DNA for the CDR3 is TGTGCCAGCAGTGCCCGACAGGGTGGCGGCTACACCTTC. Encoded protein: CASSARQGGGYTF.